This T cell receptor (beta chain) was recorded in a study of CD8 T cells in ankylosing spondylitis. Study-level points and caveats: Significant enrichment of disease-linked clones was reported in matched ankylosing spondylitis synovial fluid. CD8+ cells made up the disease-linked clones, which were relatively rare in peripheral blood. Made up of under 10 highly homologous variants, a TCR beta motif appeared characteristic of ankylosing spondylitis blood. Prior work had noted some motif variants in reactive arthritis blood and synovial fluid.

Per germline, CDR1 SQVTM and CDR2 ANQGSEA. Trimming removed 3 bases from V and 6 bases from J, with 10 bases in between. The CDR3 spans 12 residues. By quantitative 5'-RACE with molecular barcodes, the TCR beta libraries were made. MiXCR was run by TCRdb on the 5' RACE reads, yielding one entry per CDR3 protein. The table includes 250,000 to 350,000 distinct CDR3 sequences, approximately 8.2% detected once. As concerns this clonotype: Its antigen is still unknown.

The material sequenced was blood, either unsorted or a sorted T cell fraction (not recorded which). The chain is built from TRBV29-1 and TRBJ2-3; D is possibly TRBD2 (5 bases). This clonotype was obtained from a male donor with ankylosing spondylitis. The CDR3 nucleotides read TGCAGCGTTGACCGAGGGCTGGATACGCAGTATTTT. Its translation: CSVDRGLDTQYF.